The present T cell receptor beta chain was sequenced within a study of OX40 agonist ivuxolimab in advanced cancers. At the level of the study: Participants, roughly 81% male, averaged approximately 60 years of age, ranging from about 20 to 80.

A word on this clone: The antigen is undetermined.

CDR3 size: 12 residues. Germline-derived CDR1 and CDR2 are MNHEY and SVGAGI. The germline V and J ends were trimmed by 7 bases and 12 bases, with 18 bases remaining between them. Study-wide results and limits: The authors also found low normalized T-cell clonal expansion in some nonresponders.

The method was immunoSEQ multiplex PCR; TCRdb's version includes in-frame clones alone and lacks a portion of them. The data show approximately 19,000 clones, with about nine tenths seen just once and 20% to 25% held by the top ten. The specimen was CD4+ or CD8+ T cells sorted from blood, collected in a trial of the OX40 agonist ivuxolimab. The J gene is TRBJ1-1, the V gene TRBV6-5; D may be TRBD1 (5 bases). The sequence was obtained from an adult with an advanced solid tumor such as melanoma, head and neck, liver or kidney cancer. The CDR3 DNA reads as TGTGCCAGCATGGGGCGCCCGGAGGAAACTTTCTTT. Translating gives CASMGRPEETFF.